The present entry profiles one T cell receptor (beta chain) with its context. The entry originates in a study of type 1 and type 2 diabetes patients. Background on the study: Participants included type 1 and type 2 diabetes patients plus nondiabetic controls. T cells were magnetically sorted from PBMCs as CD4+ or CD8+ subsets.

Amplification started from genomic DNA. The TCR beta CDR3 region was amplified using 30 forward and 13 reverse primers. One entry per CDR3 protein results from TCRdb running MiXCR on the multiplex PCR reads. The sample has a few hundred thousand distinct CDR3 sequences, roughly 50% seen once. Other autoimmune diseases and infections within the past four weeks excluded donors. Peripheral blood, around 10 milliliters per participant, was collected. CDR1 and CDR2 from the germline V gene are PRHDT and FYEKMQ (reference sequence). Trimming at V came to 5 bases and at J to 7 bases, leaving 9 bases not matched to a gene. This CDR3 is 16 amino acids long.

The origin of this receptor is a man younger than 35 with type 2 diabetes. J is TRBJ2-1 and V is TRBV13, with 12 bases fitting TRBD2. The sequenced material came from peripheral blood mononuclear cells (PBMCs). The CDR3 is CASSEPLTSGRNEQFF. As DNA, the CDR3 is TGTGCCAGCAGCGAGCCCTTGACTAGCGGGAGAAATGAGCAGTTCTTC.